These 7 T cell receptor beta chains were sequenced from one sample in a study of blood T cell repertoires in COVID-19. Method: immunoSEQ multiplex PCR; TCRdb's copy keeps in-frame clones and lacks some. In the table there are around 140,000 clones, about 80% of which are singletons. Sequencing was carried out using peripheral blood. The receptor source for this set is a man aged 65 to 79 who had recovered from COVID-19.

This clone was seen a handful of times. The CDR3 DNA reads TGTGCCAGTTGGACTAGCGGGGCCCAAGAGACCCAGTACTTC. Its translation: CASWTSGAQETQYF. The rearrangement joins TRBV6-5 to TRBJ2-5, with 12 bases aligning to TRBD2. CDR1 is MNHEY, CDR2 SVGAGI, per germline. V was clipped by 9 bases and J by 1 base; unmatched bases: 3. This CDR3 contains 14 residues.

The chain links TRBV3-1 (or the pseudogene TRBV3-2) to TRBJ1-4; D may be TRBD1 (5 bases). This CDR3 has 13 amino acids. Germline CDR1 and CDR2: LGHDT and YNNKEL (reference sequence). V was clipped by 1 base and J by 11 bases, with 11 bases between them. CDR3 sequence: CASSQGAGTKLFF. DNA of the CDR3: TGTGCCAGCAGCCAAGGTGCCGGGACTAAACTGTTTTTT.

The CDR3 region is CASSQGGRKYEQYF. The CDR3 nucleotides are TGTGCCAGCAGCCAGGGGGGCCGAAAATACGAGCAGTACTTC. This chain connects TRBV11-1 to TRBJ2-7; D is perhaps TRBD1 (7 bases). The V gene lost 5 bases and the J gene lost 4 bases, with 15 bases spanning the gap. From germline, CDR1 is SGHAT and CDR2 FQDESV (reference sequence). The length of the CDR3 is 14 residues.

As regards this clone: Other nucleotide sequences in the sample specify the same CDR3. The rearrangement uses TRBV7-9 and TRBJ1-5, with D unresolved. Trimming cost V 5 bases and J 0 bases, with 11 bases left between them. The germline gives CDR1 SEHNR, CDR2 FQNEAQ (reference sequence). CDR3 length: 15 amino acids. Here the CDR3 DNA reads TGTGCCAGCAGCCCCACCGGGAGTAGCAATCAGCCCCAGCATTTT. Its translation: CASSPTGSSNQPQHF.

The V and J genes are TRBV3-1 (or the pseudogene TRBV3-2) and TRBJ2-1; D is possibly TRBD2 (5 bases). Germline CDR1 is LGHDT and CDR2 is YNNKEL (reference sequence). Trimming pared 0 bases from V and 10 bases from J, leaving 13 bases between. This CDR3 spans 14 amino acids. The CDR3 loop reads CASSQDTAPGEQFF. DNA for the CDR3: TGTGCCAGCAGCCAAGACACCGCACCGGGGGAGCAGTTCTTC.

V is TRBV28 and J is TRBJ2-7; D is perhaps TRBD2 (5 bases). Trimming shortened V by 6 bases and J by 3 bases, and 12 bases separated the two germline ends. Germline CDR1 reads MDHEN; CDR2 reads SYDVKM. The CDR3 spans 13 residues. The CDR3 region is CASRRTGIYEQYF. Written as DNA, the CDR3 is TGTGCCAGCAGAAGGACGGGGATCTACGAGCAGTACTTC.

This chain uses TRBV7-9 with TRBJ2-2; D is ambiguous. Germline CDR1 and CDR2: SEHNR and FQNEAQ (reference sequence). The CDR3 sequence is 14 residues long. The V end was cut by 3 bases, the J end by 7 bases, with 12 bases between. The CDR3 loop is CASSFSLPVGELFF. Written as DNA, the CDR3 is TGTGCCAGCAGCTTTTCACTACCCGTCGGGGAGCTGTTTTTT.